This TCR beta chain was captured by sequencing in a study of cytomegalovirus exposure and HLA in healthy donors. Study-level findings and limits: The majority of CMV-associated TCR beta chains were reported as apparently HLA-restricted in a later analysis. In vitro, three CMV-associated chains proved specific for CMV antigens.

60 Vbeta and 13 Jbeta primers were used in PCR. TCRdb keeps only in-frame clones here, not all; method: immunoSEQ multiplex PCR. The sample contains under 200,000 clones, roughly 74% of which appear only once. The CDR3 runs to 15 residues. V was trimmed by 0 bases and J by 5 bases, leaving 14 bases between them. The germline V gene has CDR1 SGDLS and CDR2 YYNGEE. On this clone itself: Its antigen remains unknown.

The J gene is TRBJ1-1, the V gene TRBV9; D unresolved. The sequenced material came from PBMCs. This clonotype originated in a woman in her thirties in good health and CMV-seronegative. The CDR3 spells CASSVDEVPRTEAFF. The CDR3 coding sequence is TGTGCCAGCAGCGTAGACGAGGTTCCAAGGACTGAAGCTTTCTTT.